This TCR beta chain stems from a study of OX40 agonist ivuxolimab in advanced cancers. With respect to the entire study: The costimulatory receptor OX40 (CD134) was targeted by ivuxolimab, a fully human IgG2 agonistic monoclonal antibody. Intravenous ivuxolimab was administered to patients every 2 weeks at six dose levels: 0.01, 0.1, 0.3, 1.5, 3 and 10 mg/kg. Of the 50 to 55 patients in dose escalation, about 20 had hepatocellular carcinoma, roughly 15 had melanoma, 9 had renal cell carcinoma and 9 had head and neck cancer. The dose-escalation cohort was over 70% male with a mean age of about 54 years, ranging from 23 to 79. Patients were allowed to have had prior anti-PD-1, anti-PD-L1 or anti-CTLA-4 therapy, and approximately 40% of the dose-escalation patients had been treated with checkpoint inhibitors. Partial responses occurred in three dose-escalation patients: two with cutaneous melanoma and one with hepatocellular carcinoma. The point of sequencing TCRbeta in the periphery was to test whether ivuxolimab changed TCR sequence diversity and drove clonal T-cell expansion. The paper reports the monotherapy dose-escalation portion (N = 52 patients) of the phase I ivuxolimab trial. Overall study results and their limits: At doses of 0.1 to 3.0 mg/kg, clonal expansion of both CD4+ and CD8+ T cells in blood was seen between baseline and week 6. Antigen specificity was not determined for the clonally expanded peripheral T cells. After ivuxolimab, more expanded clones were found on average in CD8+ T cells than in CD4+ T cells. Partial responders in the 0.1-3.0 mg/kg groups had among the lowest normalized peripheral clonal expansion, especially among CD8+ T cells. Low levels of normalized T-cell clonal expansion were also seen in some patients who did not respond.

A word on this clone: No antigen is known for it. Base qualities are not recorded, but no much larger clone differs from it by a single base.

Genomic DNA was isolated from the sorted cells so that the TCRbeta CDR3 region could be sequenced. The immunoSEQ Assay was used for sequencing of TCRbeta CDR3 regions. The table comes from immuneACCESS by way of TCRdb, which keeps in-frame sequences with V and J called. Part of the clones is missing from these tables; in studies checked, under half for an unresolved V gene and the rest for unknown reasons. Counted in this sample were roughly 80,000 clones; 85% to 90% of them appeared once. The top ten hold about 2.3% of the sample. Patients with autoimmune disease history or receiving systemic immunosuppression were excluded from the trial. Peripheral blood for TCR sequencing was collected from all dose cohorts at baseline, on cycle 4 day 1, and on cycle 7 day 1. The samples were taken from a phase I, first-in-human, multicenter, open-label dose-escalation trial of ivuxolimab. The trial enrolled adults with locally advanced or metastatic head and neck squamous cell, hepatocellular, melanoma or renal cell carcinoma. Before TCR sequencing, CD4+ T cells and CD8+ T cells from peripheral blood were sorted into separate populations.

The CDR3 spans 18 residues, from the cysteine through the phenylalanine. The entry retains the CDR3 DNA only, 54 bases that are in frame from base 1. From a lookup of the germline V gene (reference sequence), CDR1 and CDR2 are LNHDA and SQIVND. After removal of 7 bases from V and 0 bases from J, the junction retains 9 bases not matched to a gene. The receptor was isolated from an adult with an advanced solid tumor such as melanoma, head and neck, liver or kidney cancer. This specimen consisted of CD4+ or CD8+ T cells sorted from blood, obtained in a trial of the OX40 agonist ivuxolimab. The V and J segments used are TRBV19 and TRBJ2-6, with 10 bases aligning to TRBD1. The CDR3 here reads CASTRRGQGYSGANVLTF. The nucleotide sequence reads TGTGCCAGTACCCGAAGGGGACAGGGGTACTCTGGGGCCAACGTCCTGACTTTC.